A single sample gave rise to the 6 T cell receptor beta chains below, sequenced in a study of blood T cells in healthy people across ages. Primed by a sample-barcoded 5' primer and a J-beta primer mix, a second PCR proceeded for about 6 to 11 cycles. A single record per CDR3 protein comes from TCRdb applying MiXCR to the 5' RACE reads. The profile shows some 1.5 million distinct CDR3 sequences, 25% to 30% of them singletons. The sample consisted of blood. The source is a woman aged 25 to 39 in good health.

This clonotype showed up just a few times. The chain is built from TRBV7-2 and TRBJ2-7; no reliable D call. The CDR3 length is 13 residues. Germline CDR1 reads SGHTA; CDR2 reads FQGNSA. V was clipped by 6 bases and J by 3 bases, with 12 bases between them. CDR3 sequence reads: CASRLDRGYEQYF. The CDR3 DNA reads TGTGCCAGCAGACTGGACCGAGGCTACGAGCAGTACTTC.

About this clonotype: This may be a read error, as it is one base from a much larger clone. The chain carries TRBV7-2 and TRBJ2-7; 9 bases match TRBD1. Germline V gene lookup returns CDR1 SGHTA and CDR2 FQGNSA. The CDR3 length is 15 residues. The DNA for the CDR3 is TGTGCCAGCAGTCATCCATGGACAGGGGAATACGGGCAGTACTTC. Amino acid sequence: CASSHPWTGEYGQYF.

The V gene is TRBV20-1, the J gene TRBJ1-4; D is possibly TRBD1 (5 bases). V lost 6 bases to trimming and J lost 6 bases, with 17 bases between them. The CDR3 sequence is 14 residues long. Looked up from germline, CDR1 is DFQATT and CDR2 is SNEGSKA (reference sequence). In nucleotides, the CDR3 is TGCAGTGCACCAGACAGTTTGGGTCATGAAAAACTGTTTTTT. It translates to CSAPDSLGHEKLFF.

In this sample, this clonotype turned up many times. This sequence may be a read error, since a much larger clone differs from it by one base. V is TRBV20-1 and J is TRBJ2-5; a possible D gene is TRBD2 (6 bases). V gave up 0 bases and J gave up 4 bases, with 15 bases separating them. The germline gives CDR1 DFQATT, CDR2 SNEGSKA (reference sequence). This CDR3 contains 15 residues. CDR3 DNA: TGCAGTGCTAGAGATTGGCGGGGATCGGCAGAGACCCAGTACTTC. This gives the protein CSARDWRGSAETQYF.

This clonotype has at least ten counts. V gene TRBV7-9 combines with J gene TRBJ2-7; TRBD1 matches 9 bases. This CDR3 is built from 15 residues. CDR1 and CDR2 (germline): SEHNR, FQNEAQ (reference sequence). The junction had 8 bases not matched to a gene; V was cut back by 5 bases and J by 3 bases. The CDR3 here is CASSARDRDYYEQYF. The DNA of the CDR3 is TGTGCCAGCAGCGCTCGGGACAGGGACTACTACGAGCAGTACTTC.

This clonotype has just a few counts. The chain links TRBV4-1 to TRBJ1-4; weak D call: TRBD1 (6 bases). The germline V gene has CDR1 MGHRA and CDR2 YSYEKL. The CDR3 is made up of 16 amino acids. Trimming pared 7 bases from V and 5 bases from J, leaving 20 bases between. CDR3 amino acids: CASKPPTGAGNEKLFF. CDR3 nucleotides: TGCGCCAGCAAACCACCCACGGGGGCGGGAAATGAAAAACTGTTTTTT.